Below are 27 T cell receptor beta chains sequenced from a single sample in a study of neurological immune-mediated disorders (dated by TCRdb to about 2019). Libraries were constructed by 5' RACE. The listed sequencing device is Illumina HiSeq 2500. The raw public reads went through TCRdb reprocessing: fastp at Q25, MiXCR clone calling, in-frame beta chains kept. Duplicate CDR3 protein sequences are folded into a single record with the most common DNA and genes. A total of 90,000 to 150,000 distinct CDR3 sequences appear in this sample, about 3.2% of them only once. The ten largest clones take up 1% to 1.5% of the sample. The sample comprised PBMCs. The receptors here all came from a woman aged 30 to 39 with multiple sclerosis.

This clonotype appeared many times. The V call is TRBV12-3 or TRBV12-4, the J call TRBJ1-4; TRBD1 is a possible D gene (5 bases). The germline V and J ends were trimmed by 3 bases and 4 bases, with 9 bases remaining between them. The CDR3 loop spans 14 amino acids. CDR3 bases: TGTGCCAGCAGTTTGCCAGGGATTAATGAAAAACTGTTTTTT. This sequence encodes CASSLPGINEKLFF.

Ten or more counts support this clonotype. The chain has TRBV4-1 and TRBJ2-7; unclear D gene. There are 13 residues in the CDR3. CDR1 MGHRA and CDR2 YSYEKL come from the germline V gene. Trimming left V 4 bases short and J 7 bases short, with 14 bases between. CDR3 loop: CASSLQLGREQYF. CDR3 DNA sequence: TGCGCCAGCAGCCTACAACTTGGTCGTGAGCAGTACTTC.

This clonotype was observed many times. The chain's CDR3 is CSVEVSHTGELFF. As DNA, the CDR3 is TGCAGCGTTGAAGTATCACATACCGGGGAGCTGTTTTTT. The J gene is TRBJ2-2, the V gene TRBV29-1; D not certain. In germline, CDR1 is SQVTM, CDR2 ANQGSEA. The CDR3 is 13 residues long. The germline V and J ends were trimmed by 1 base and 5 bases, with 8 bases remaining between them.

The chain carries TRBV20-1 and TRBJ2-3; a weak D match, TRBD1 (6 bases). CDR3 size: 11 residues. The germline V gene has CDR1 DFQATT and CDR2 SNEGSKA (reference sequence). The V and J ends lost 7 bases and 2 bases respectively, with 7 bases between them. CDR3 amino acids: CSGDITDTQYF. CDR3 coding DNA: TGCAGTGGGGACATCACAGATACGCAGTATTTT.

This clonotype was counted at least ten times. This CDR3 reads CASSPGGPRDTQYF. CDR3 sequence (DNA): TGTGCCAGCAGCCCCGGGGGGCCTCGGGATACGCAGTATTTT. The V call is TRBV7-2, the J call TRBJ2-3, with D possibly TRBD2 on 7 matching bases. Germline CDR1 and CDR2: SGHTA and FQGNSA. Trimming left V 5 bases short and J 6 bases short, with 15 bases between. CDR3 length: 14 amino acids.

At least ten counts were recorded for this clonotype. This sequence joins TRBV10-2 and TRBJ2-3; D is ambiguous. This CDR3 comprises 14 residues. Trimming stripped 1 base from V and 3 bases from J, with 8 bases between. Germline CDR1 and CDR2: WSHSY and SAAADI. CDR3 residues: CASSEWQSTDTQYF. As DNA, the CDR3 is TGCGCCAGCAGTGAGTGGCAGTCGACAGATACGCAGTATTTT.

This clonotype showed up many times. This chain uses TRBV19 with TRBJ2-2; perhaps D is TRBD1 or TRBD2 (5 bases each). This CDR3 has 13 amino acids. Germline CDR1 and CDR2: LNHDA and SQIVND (reference sequence). Trimming left V 3 bases short and J 5 bases short, with 7 bases between. The CDR3 loop reads CASSMGVTGELFF. The CDR3 DNA reads as TGTGCCAGTAGTATGGGGGTGACCGGGGAGCTGTTTTTT.

This clonotype was detected ten times or more. The V call is TRBV7-2, the J call TRBJ2-7, with D possibly matching TRBD2 (5 bases). Trimming took off 0 bases at V and 6 bases at J, with 15 bases between the two ends. The CDR3 sequence is 15 residues long. The V gene's germline CDR1 is SGHTA and CDR2 FQGNSA. The CDR3 region is CASSLALVLGSEQYF. As DNA, the CDR3 is TGTGCCAGCAGCTTAGCCCTTGTCTTGGGGAGCGAGCAGTACTTC.

This clonotype was found many times. The chain couples TRBV20-1 to TRBJ1-5; D gene ambiguous. V lost 6 bases to trimming and J lost 3 bases, with 15 bases between them. Looked up from germline, CDR1 is DFQATT and CDR2 is SNEGSKA (reference sequence). The CDR3 consists of 14 residues. CDR3 protein: CSAVNTNSNQPQHF. DNA for the CDR3: TGCAGTGCAGTCAACACGAATTCCAATCAGCCCCAGCATTTT.

This clonotype was seen at least ten times. This chain joins TRBV12-3 or TRBV12-4 and TRBJ2-7, with 11 bases matching TRBD1. CDR3 length: 17 amino acids. The junction had 9 bases not matched to a gene; V was cut back by 4 bases and J by 1 base. DNA for the CDR3: TGTGCCAGCAGTTCTCCCCTTGGACAGGGGGCATCCTACGAGCAGTACTTC. Translation gives CASSSPLGQGASYEQYF.

This clonotype was observed many times. The V and J genes are TRBV4-3 and TRBJ2-7, with 7 nucleotides matching TRBD2. V gave up 1 base and J gave up 4 bases; unmatched junction bases: 10. This CDR3 spans 16 amino acids. Germline V CDR1 and CDR2: LGHNA, YSLEER. CDR3 sequence reads: CASSQAPPQGGYEQYF. CDR3 coding DNA: TGCGCCAGCAGCCAAGCCCCTCCCCAGGGAGGGTACGAGCAGTACTTC.

This clonotype has just a few counts. V gene TRBV6-2 or TRBV6-3 combines with J gene TRBJ1-2; D is unclear. The CDR3 is made up of 10 amino acids. The V and J ends lost 6 bases and 6 bases respectively, with 5 bases between them. CDR1 is MNHEY, CDR2 SVGEGT, per germline. Written as DNA, the CDR3 is TGTGCCAGCAGACATGATGGCTACACCTTC. Amino acids: CASRHDGYTF.

Ten or more counts support this clonotype. This sequence joins TRBV5-6 and TRBJ1-6; D remains unclear. The CDR3 loop spans 17 amino acids. The V end was cut by 4 bases, the J end by 0 bases, with 14 bases between. Germline V gives CDR1 SGHDT, CDR2 YYEEEE. The CDR3 DNA follows: TGTGCCAGCAGCGAGCGCGTGGGGAGCTCCTATAATTCACCCCTCCACTTT. This encodes CASSERVGSSYNSPLHF.

This clonotype showed up many times. The chain has TRBV7-9 and TRBJ2-7; D might be TRBD2 (5 bases). Germline lookup yields CDR1 SEHNR and CDR2 FQNEAQ (reference sequence). V gave up 5 bases and J gave up 2 bases, with 13 bases separating them. CDR3 length: 14 amino acids. In nucleotides, the CDR3 is TGTGCCAGCAGCAGACCCGGGATCACCTACGAGCAGTACTTC. It yields the protein CASSRPGITYEQYF.

This clonotype showed up many times. V usage is TRBV7-9 and J usage is TRBJ2-1; D is uncertain. Looked up from germline, CDR1 is SEHNR and CDR2 is FQNEAQ (reference sequence). Trimming removed 6 bases at V and 7 bases at J, with 10 bases between. CDR3 size: 12 residues. CDR3 nucleotides: TGTGCCAGCAGTCACACAAAGAATGAGCAGTTCTTC. This encodes CASSHTKNEQFF.

This clonotype has ten or more counts. The V gene is TRBV7-6, the J gene TRBJ2-1; D unclear. V gave up 5 bases and J gave up 0 bases, with 11 bases separating them. The germline V gene encodes CDR1 SGHVS and CDR2 FNYEAQ. The CDR3 is 15 amino acids. Written as DNA, the CDR3 is TGTGCCAGCAGCCTGACTTCCAGCTCCTACAATGAGCAGTTCTTC. Translated: CASSLTSSSYNEQFF. Drawing the rest from reference TRBV7-6 and TRBJ2-1, the complete variable domain is GAGVSQSPRYKVTKRGQDVALRCDPISGHVSLYWYRQALGQGPEFLTYFNYEAQQDKSGLPNDRFSAERPEGSISTLTIQRTEQRDSAMYRCASSLTSSSYNEQFFGPGTRLTVL.

In this sample, this clonotype turned up many times. The rearrangement uses TRBV6-6 and TRBJ2-7; tentatively, D is TRBD2 (5 bases). The CDR3 covers 12 residues. The germline gives CDR1 MNHNY, CDR2 SVGAGI (reference sequence). V was shortened by 2 bases and J by 7 bases, with 9 bases between the two germline ends. CDR3 nucleotide sequence: TGTGCCAGCAGTTACCCCGGCGGGGAGCAGTACTTC. It yields the protein CASSYPGGEQYF.

Only a few counts were recorded for this clonotype. V and J are TRBV20-1 and TRBJ1-5, with 12 bases that match TRBD1. J lost 7 bases, V lost 6 bases, and 10 bases had no gene match. The length of the CDR3 is 15 residues. The germline CDR1 and CDR2 sequences are DFQATT and SNEGSKA (reference sequence). In DNA, the CDR3 is TGCAGTGCAAGGGGGACAGGGGGCGATTCGCAGCCCCAGCATTTT. Translating it yields CSARGTGGDSQPQHF.

This clonotype was seen ten or more times. The chain employs TRBV5-1 and TRBJ2-4, with a tentative D call TRBD2 (5 bases). Per germline, CDR1 SGHRS and CDR2 YFSETQ. The CDR3 has 15 amino acids. V was clipped by 0 bases and J by 1 base, with 8 bases between them. The CDR3 loop reads CASSLGGEAKNIQYF. The DNA for the CDR3 is TGCGCCAGCAGCTTGGGGGGAGAGGCCAAAAACATTCAGTACTTC.

This clonotype occurred many times. The rearrangement links TRBV12-3 or TRBV12-4 to TRBJ2-5, with TRBD1 as a possible D gene (6 bases). V lost 6 bases and J 3 bases, leaving 20 bases between the germline ends. This CDR3 is 16 amino acids long. As DNA, the CDR3 is TGTGCCAGCAGACCCAGGGGCTACAGGGCGAAAGAGACCCAGTACTTC. Translation gives CASRPRGYRAKETQYF.

At least ten counts were recorded for this clonotype. The chain joins TRBV12-3 or TRBV12-4 to TRBJ2-5; D might be TRBD2 (6 bases). The CDR3 sequence is 15 residues long. V lost 4 bases to trimming and J lost 0 bases, with 12 bases between them. In DNA, the CDR3 is TGTGCCAGCAGTTCCGCGGGGCTCCACCAAGAGACCCAGTACTTC. Protein product: CASSSAGLHQETQYF.

This clonotype was counted ten times or more. The chain recombines TRBV4-1 with TRBJ2-3; 15 bases line up with TRBD2. The germline V gene encodes CDR1 MGHRA and CDR2 YSYEKL. The CDR3 runs 19 residues. The junction had 9 bases not matched to a gene; V was cut back by 4 bases and J by 1 base. CDR3 nucleotides: TGCGCCAGCAGCCGGGGACTAGCGGGGGGCTCTGGAGGCACAGATACGCAGTATTTT. It encodes CASSRGLAGGSGGTDTQYF.

This clonotype has ten or more counts. The chain is built from TRBV7-8 and TRBJ2-5, with D possibly TRBD2 on 5 matching bases. Germline CDR1 is SGHVS and CDR2 is FQNEAQ. CDR3 length: 11 amino acids. V was shortened by 8 bases and J by 1 base, with 5 bases between the two germline ends. Here the CDR3 DNA reads TGTGCCAGCGGACTCCAAGAGACCCAGTACTTC. Amino acids: CASGLQETQYF. Looking up the rest from reference TRBV7-8 and TRBJ2-5 gives the full variable domain: GAGVSQSPRYKVAKRGQDVALRCDPISGHVSLFWYQQALGQGPEFLTYFQNEAQLDKSGLPSDRFFAERPEGSVSTLKIQRTQQEDSAVYLCASGLQETQYFGPGTRLLVL.

This clonotype was counted many times. CDR3 nucleotides: TGTGCCAGCAGTTCACAGGGATCGCGCGGCTACACCTTC. As protein: CASSSQGSRGYTF. This rearrangement joins TRBV6-1 to TRBJ1-2, with D tentatively TRBD1 (6 bases). This CDR3 spans 13 amino acids. The V end lost 5 bases, the J end lost 8 bases, and 15 bases lay between the germline ends. The germline CDR1 and CDR2 sequences are MNHNS and SASEGT.

This clonotype was counted many times. The chain carries TRBV20-1 and TRBJ2-1, with a tentative D call TRBD1 (6 bases). The ends were cut back, 6 bases at V and 10 bases at J, with 22 bases in the middle. CDR3 length equals 14 residues. CDR1 and CDR2 from the germline V gene are DFQATT and SNEGSKA (reference sequence). The CDR3 DNA sequence: TGCAGTGCCTTTGCGGGCAGGGGCCTCCAAGAGCAGTTCTTC. Its translation: CSAFAGRGLQEQFF.

This clonotype was counted ten times or more. The chain is built from TRBV6-1 and TRBJ2-3; TRBD1 or TRBD2 may be the D gene (5 bases each). The CDR3 sequence is 15 residues long. V shed 6 bases and J shed 2 bases, with 15 bases lying between them. Per germline, CDR1 MNHNS and CDR2 SASEGT. The CDR3 nucleotides read TGTGCCAGCAGGCCCCGGGACGGGACCACAGATACGCAGTATTTT. Amino acids: CASRPRDGTTDTQYF.

This rearrangement joins TRBV7-8 to TRBJ2-6, with a possible D match to TRBD1 (6 bases). CDR1 SGHVS and CDR2 FQNEAQ come from the germline V gene. The CDR3 length is 21 residues. The V end was cut by 5 bases, the J end by 1 base, with 27 bases between. CDR3 in DNA: TGTGCCAGCAGCAAAACCTTCCGGGACATGGCATTAAGTTCTGGGGCCAACGTCCTGACTTTC. Amino acid sequence: CASSKTFRDMALSSGANVLTF.